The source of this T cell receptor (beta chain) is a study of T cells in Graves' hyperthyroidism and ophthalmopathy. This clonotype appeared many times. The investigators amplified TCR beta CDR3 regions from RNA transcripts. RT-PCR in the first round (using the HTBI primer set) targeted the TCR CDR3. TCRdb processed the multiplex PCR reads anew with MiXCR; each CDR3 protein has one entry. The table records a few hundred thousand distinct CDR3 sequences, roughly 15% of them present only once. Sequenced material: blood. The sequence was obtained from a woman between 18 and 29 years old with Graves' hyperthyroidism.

CDR3: CASSQTGAREQYF. As DNA, the CDR3 is TGTGCCAGCAGCCAGACAGGGGCGAGGGAGCAGTACTTC. The chain is built from TRBV3-1 and TRBJ2-7; 8 bases map to TRBD1. CDR3 length: 13 amino acids. Trimming at V came to 3 bases and at J to 7 bases, leaving 5 bases not matched to a gene. Germline V lookup: CDR1 LGHDT, CDR2 YNNKEL (reference sequence).